This entry lists 26 T cell receptor beta chains sequenced from one sample in a study of T cell repertoires and HLA-DP antigens. Sequencing was performed with immunoSEQ multiplex PCR; in TCRdb, only in-frame clones are kept and a portion is missing. The profile shows about 73,000 clones, about four fifths of them singletons. Their target antigens are unknown. Sample: CD4+ T cells from PBMCs. The receptors were sampled from a man aged 55 to 70 in good health and CMV-seronegative.

The J gene is TRBJ2-2, the V gene TRBV9, with 11 bases identical to TRBD2. Germline values: CDR1 SGDLS, CDR2 YYNGEE. CDR3 size: 16 residues. The V gene end was trimmed by 0 bases and the J gene end by 5 bases; junction bases not matched to a gene: 3. CDR3 sequence (DNA): TGTGCCAGCAGCGTAGCACTAGCGGGAGTAACCGGGGAGCTGTTTTTT. Translation: CASSVALAGVTGELFF.

The rearrangement joins TRBV5-4 to TRBJ1-1; no firm D call. The CDR3 sequence is 15 residues long. The germline V and J ends were trimmed by 0 bases and 1 base, with 10 bases remaining between them. Germline values: CDR1 SGHNT, CDR2 YYREEE (reference sequence). CDR3 residues: CASSLEIVSNTEAFF. CDR3 DNA: TGTGCCAGCAGCTTGGAGATAGTTTCGAACACTGAAGCTTTCTTT.

The chain joins TRBV7-3 to TRBJ2-1, with 11 bases that match TRBD2. V dropped 2 bases and J dropped 5; count of bases not matched to a gene: 2. Per germline, CDR1 SGHTA and CDR2 FQGTGA. CDR3 length equals 15 residues. CDR3 region: CASSLLGLADNEQFF. The DNA for the CDR3 is TGTGCCAGCAGCTTACTGGGACTAGCGGACAATGAGCAGTTCTTC.

The genes are TRBV5-1 and TRBJ1-2; D gene unclear. V lost 0 bases and J lost 4, with 16 bases in between. Germline V lookup: CDR1 SGHRS, CDR2 YFSETQ. This CDR3 region has 16 residues. The CDR3: CASSLEAGALGYGYTF. The CDR3, as DNA: TGCGCCAGCAGCTTGGAAGCTGGAGCGTTGGGCTATGGCTACACCTTC.

The V call is TRBV2, the J call TRBJ2-2, with 9 positions matching TRBD2. CDR1 is SNHLY and CDR2 is FYNNEI in the germline V gene. This CDR3 has 16 residues. V gave up 2 bases and J gave up 4 bases; unmatched junction bases: 5. The DNA of the CDR3 is TGTGCCAGCAGTGAATGGAGCGGGAGGAGCACCGGGGAGCTGTTTTTT. Translation gives CASSEWSGRSTGELFF.

J is TRBJ2-3 and V is TRBV4-3; perhaps TRBD1 as D (5 bases). CDR1 is LGHNA and CDR2 is YSLEER in the germline V gene. The CDR3 sequence is 15 residues long. Trimming took off 0 bases at V and 3 bases at J, with 10 bases between the two ends. This chain's CDR3 is CASSQDKAGTDTQYF. CDR3 DNA sequence: TGCGCCAGCAGCCAAGATAAGGCAGGGACAGATACGCAGTATTTT.

The V and J genes are TRBV7-8 and TRBJ1-2, with 12 bases identical to TRBD1. The CDR3 length is 17 residues. The junction had 4 bases not matched to a gene; V was cut back by 1 base and J by 1 base. Germline V gives CDR1 SGHVS, CDR2 FQNEAQ. CDR3 loop: CASSLGGTGGLNYGYTF. Here the CDR3 DNA reads TGTGCCAGCAGCTTAGGGGGGACAGGGGGCCTTAACTATGGCTACACCTTC.

The chain couples TRBV14 to TRBJ2-5, with 7 bases fitting TRBD2. The CDR3 loop spans 14 amino acids. Germline CDR1 is SGHDN and CDR2 is FVKESK. J lost 6 bases, V lost 2 bases, and 6 bases had no gene match. CDR3 protein: CASSQLAGVKTQYF. In DNA, the CDR3 is TGTGCCAGCAGCCAACTGGCGGGAGTGAAGACCCAGTACTTC.

The rearrangement joins TRBV29-1 to TRBJ2-5; 9 positions match TRBD1. V trimming: 5 bases; J trimming: 4 bases; junction bases outside the gene matches: 8. This CDR3 region has 14 residues. The germline CDR1 and CDR2 sequences are SQVTM and ANQGSEA. The CDR3 region is CSVSLTGGGETQYF. The CDR3 DNA sequence: TGCAGCGTTTCTTTGACAGGGGGAGGAGAGACCCAGTACTTC.

The chain recombines TRBV19 with TRBJ1-4, with D unclear. V lost 1 base to trimming and J lost 8 bases, with 11 bases between them. CDR3 length: 14 amino acids. Germline assignment: CDR1 LNHDA and CDR2 SQIVND (reference sequence). The CDR3 protein is CASSIGGPEEKLFF. The CDR3 region has the DNA TGTGCCAGTAGTATAGGTGGTCCGGAGGAAAAACTGTTTTTT.

The chain combines TRBV21-1 with TRBJ1-1; the table's D gene call, TRBD1, was not cross checked with the DNA. TRBV21-1 is classified as a pseudogene. This CDR3 is built from 18 residues. CDR3 nucleotide sequence: TGTGCCAGCAGCAAAGGCGAGGGGGCGGTTAAGGGGAACACTGAAGCTTTCTTT. This codes for CASSKGEGAVKGNTEAFF.

This clone was seen a handful of times. The chain employs TRBV7-2 and TRBJ2-2; 13 bases fit TRBD2. The germline CDR1 and CDR2 sequences are SGHTA and FQGNSA. This CDR3 is 16 amino acids long. J was trimmed by 4 bases and V by 6 bases; bases with no gene match: 5. CDR3 coding DNA: TGTGCCAGCAGGATCGGACTAGCGGGAGTCACCGGGGAGCTGTTTTTT. It codes for CASRIGLAGVTGELFF.

This clone qualifies as medium-sized (0.01 to 0.1%). This chain uses TRBV10-3 with TRBJ1-6, with D perhaps matching TRBD1 (5 bases). The CDR3 sequence is 14 residues long. Germline values: CDR1 ENHRY, CDR2 SYGVKD. V was pared by 6 bases and J by 5 bases, with 11 bases between. The CDR3 reads CAIRGGEDNSPLHF. As DNA, the CDR3 is TGTGCCATCAGGGGGGGGGAGGATAATTCACCCCTCCACTTT.

This clone was recorded a few times. The V and J genes are TRBV4-1 and TRBJ1-3; D is uncertain. V lost 0 bases, J lost 5 bases, and 2 bases lay in between. The CDR3 is 12 residues long. Germline CDR1 is MGHRA and CDR2 is YSYEKL. The CDR3 region is CASSQDRNTIYF. The CDR3 region has the DNA TGCGCCAGCAGCCAAGATCGAAACACCATATATTTT.

This clone was seen once. The chain recombines TRBV5-4 with TRBJ1-2, with D unclear. The CDR3 has 14 amino acids. CDR1 and CDR2 from the germline V gene are SGHNT and YYREEE (reference sequence). V dropped 1 base and J dropped 4 bases, with 11 bases sitting between them. CDR3 amino acids: CASSLHGKGYGYTF. CDR3 sequence (DNA): TGTGCCAGCAGCTTGCACGGGAAGGGCTATGGCTACACCTTC.

This chain connects TRBV7-9 to TRBJ1-1; D not certain. Trimming took off 0 bases at V and 1 base at J, with 9 bases between the two ends. Germline assignment: CDR1 SEHNR and CDR2 FQNEAQ (reference sequence). The CDR3 has 15 residues. The CDR3: CASSLAFLPNTEAFF. The CDR3 DNA follows: TGTGCCAGCAGCTTAGCCTTTCTCCCGAACACTGAAGCTTTCTTT. Based on the CDR3 plus reference TRBV7-9 and TRBJ1-1, the full variable domain is DTGVSQNPRHKITKRGQNVTFRCDPISEHNRLYWYRQTLGQGPEFLTYFQNEAQLEKSRLLSDRFSAERPKGSFSTLEIQRTEQGDSAMYLCASSLAFLPNTEAFFGQGTRLTVV.

The chain couples TRBV11-2 to TRBJ1-1, with D hard to call. Germline CDR1 SGHAT, CDR2 FQNNGV. This CDR3 is 14 amino acids long. V was pared by 0 bases and J by 11 bases, with 16 bases between. DNA of the CDR3: TGTGCCAGCAGCTTAGACATCCAGGCCCAACGGGCTTTCTTT. Its translation is CASSLDIQAQRAFF.

The chain joins TRBV5-4 to TRBJ2-7, with 14 positions matching TRBD2. Unmatched junction bases numbered 5, after V lost 3 bases and J lost 6 bases. The germline CDR1 and CDR2 sequences are SGHNT and YYREEE (reference sequence). The CDR3 length is 15 residues. The CDR3 is CASSSGLAGVGEQYV. DNA of the CDR3: TGTGCCAGCAGCTCGGGACTAGCGGGAGTTGGCGAGCAGTACGTC.

The V and J genes are TRBV7-9 and TRBJ1-2; D is uncertain. This CDR3 is 13 amino acids long. Germline assignment: CDR1 SEHNR and CDR2 FQNEAQ (reference sequence). Deletions cut 5 bases from V and 6 bases from J, with 13 bases between. The CDR3 nucleotides are TGTGCCAGCAGCCTTACGGTTCGGGATGGCTACACCTTC. This translates into CASSLTVRDGYTF.

The chain carries TRBV5-1 and TRBJ1-5; 8 bases are a match to TRBD1. The J segment lost 5 bases and the V segment lost 8 bases, leaving 9 bases of the junction unmatched. This CDR3 comprises 14 residues. Germline V CDR1 and CDR2: SGHRS, YFSETQ. The CDR3 loop is CASKLGTGDQPQHF. DNA of the CDR3: TGCGCCAGTAAGCTCGGGACAGGCGATCAGCCCCAGCATTTT.

This rearrangement joins TRBV5-6 to TRBJ1-2; D call uncertain. The ends were cut back, 4 bases at V and 3 bases at J, with 13 bases in the middle. The CDR3 has 14 amino acids. CDR1 and CDR2 from the germline V gene are SGHDT and YYEEEE. Written as DNA, the CDR3 is TGTGCCAGCAGCCCTTCGGGATGGGACTATGGCTACACCTTC. It yields the protein CASSPSGWDYGYTF.

The V and J genes are TRBV19 and TRBJ1-2, with 7 nucleotides matching TRBD1. The CDR3 is made up of 12 amino acids. With V trimmed by 6 bases and J by 8 bases, 6 bases remained unmatched. Germline-derived CDR1 and CDR2 are LNHDA and SQIVND (reference sequence). CDR3 protein: CASSDRQGGYTF. In nucleotides, the CDR3 is TGTGCCAGTAGCGACAGACAGGGAGGCTACACCTTC.

As for this clone: Germline and junction disagree at one end, which may indicate a read error. The gene calls are TRBV7-2 and TRBJ2-1; 8 nucleotides agree with TRBD2. CDR3 length equals 16 residues. The germline V gene encodes CDR1 SGHTA and CDR2 FQGNSA. Here the CDR3 reads CASIPGASGPYTEQFF. CDR3 DNA sequence: TGTGCCAGCATCCCTGGGGCTAGCGGGCCGTACACTGAGCAGTTCTTC. Filled out from reference TRBV7-2 and TRBJ2-1, the complete variable domain reads GAGVSQSPSNKVTEKGKDVELRCDPISGHTALYWYRQSLGQGLEFLIYFQGNSAPDKSGLPSDRFSAERTGGSVSTLTIQRTQQEDSAVYLCASIPGASGPYTEQFFGPGTRLTVL.

The chain links TRBV10-3 to TRBJ1-5, with 10 bases fitting TRBD1. CDR1 and CDR2 from the germline V gene are ENHRY and SYGVKD. V lost 6 bases to trimming and J lost 6 bases; unmatched junction nucleotides: 5. The CDR3 covers 14 residues. CDR3 nucleotides: TGTGCCATCAGGGGGACAGGGGCAAGTCAGCCCCAGCATTTT. It yields the protein CAIRGTGASQPQHF.

This clone is a singleton in its sample. This chain joins TRBV4-3 and TRBJ2-5; D is perhaps TRBD2 (6 bases). Germline lookup yields CDR1 LGHNA and CDR2 YSLEER. V lost 2 bases and J 5 bases, leaving 18 bases between the germline ends. CDR3 size: 16 residues. The CDR3 here is CASSQLTEGAGETQYF. CDR3 DNA: TGCGCCAGCAGCCAATTGACGGAGGGCGCGGGCGAGACCCAGTACTTC.

The rearrangement links TRBV4-3 to TRBJ2-1, with D maybe TRBD1 (5 bases). Trimming removed 1 base at V and 0 bases at J, with 13 bases between. The CDR3 length is 17 residues. Germline V gene sequence: CDR1 LGHNA, CDR2 YSLEER. The CDR3 DNA follows: TGCGCCAGCAGCCAAGTTAGGGGCCTCAGCTCCTACAATGAGCAGTTCTTC. Amino acid sequence: CASSQVRGLSSYNEQFF.